This T cell receptor (beta chain) was identified in a study of breast tumors, draining lymph nodes, adjacent tissues. General observations from the study: Tumor TCR diversity was below lymph nodes but above nontumor tissue. Findings are consistent with lymph node origin and intratumoral expansion of most tumor T cells. Tumor T cell lymph node origin was a supported hypothesis, not proven.

Ten or more counts support this clonotype. What it recognizes is unknown. Germline values: CDR1 SGHVS, CDR2 FNYEAQ. The CDR3 consists of 15 residues. V lost 4 bases and J lost 0, with 7 bases in between. TCRdb fed the multiplex PCR reads into MiXCR, producing one record per CDR3 protein. The sample lists about 53,000 distinct CDR3 sequences, roughly 40% seen once, with about 10% in the top ten. The receptor comes from a female donor with breast cancer. Some clones in this sample may be carry-over from other donors' samples. The chain is built from TRBV7-6 and TRBJ1-6, with D unresolved. Sequencing was done on a sample of breast tumor tissue. In DNA form, the CDR3 reads TGTGCCAGCAGCTACGAGAGCTCCTATAATTCACCCCTCCACTTT. Protein product: CASSYESSYNSPLHF. Complete variable domain (other parts from reference TRBV7-6 and TRBJ1-6): GAGVSQSPRYKVTKRGQDVALRCDPISGHVSLYWYRQALGQGPEFLTYFNYEAQQDKSGLPNDRFSAERPEGSISTLTIQRTEQRDSAMYRCASSYESSYNSPLHFGNGTRLTVT.